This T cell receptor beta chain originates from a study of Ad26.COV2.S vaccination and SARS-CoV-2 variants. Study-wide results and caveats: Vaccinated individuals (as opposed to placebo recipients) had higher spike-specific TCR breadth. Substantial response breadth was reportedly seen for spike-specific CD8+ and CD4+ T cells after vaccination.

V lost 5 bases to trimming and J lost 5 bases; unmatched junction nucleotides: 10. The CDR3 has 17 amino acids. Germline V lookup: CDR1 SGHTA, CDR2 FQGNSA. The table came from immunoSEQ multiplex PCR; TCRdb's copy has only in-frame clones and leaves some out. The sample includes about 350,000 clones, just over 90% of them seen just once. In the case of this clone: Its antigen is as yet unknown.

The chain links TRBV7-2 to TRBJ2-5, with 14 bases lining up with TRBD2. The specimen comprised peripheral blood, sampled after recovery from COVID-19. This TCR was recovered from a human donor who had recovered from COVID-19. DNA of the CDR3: TGTGCCAGCAGCCGCTTACCGGGACTAGCGGGGGAGGAGACCCAGTACTTC. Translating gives CASSRLPGLAGEETQYF.